Described below is a single TCR beta chain sequence and its context. This clonotype was observed a handful of times. Its antigen specificity is not known. No much larger clone exists at a distance of one base, and base qualities are not known. The data derive from a study of T-cell reconstitution after alpha-beta-depleted transplantation in children (dated by TCRdb to between 2015 and 2016). Describing the broader study: Using TCR repertoire profiling, the study followed T-cell immune reconstitution in a quantitative way in children after TCRalphabeta/CD19-depleted allogeneic hematopoietic cell transplantation.

CDR1 and CDR2 are read off the germline V gene (reference sequence) as SGHNT and YYREEE. Germline trimming amounts to 0 bases on V and 4 bases on J, with 6 as the count of junction bases outside the gene matches. The CDR3, from cysteine to phenylalanine, totals 15 residues. Only the CDR3 region is kept as DNA, spanning 45 bases read in frame from base 1. Libraries came from PCR. The instrument given in TCRdb is Illumina HiSeq 2500. Molecular barcoding was employed in the preparation of TCR libraries, with unique molecular identifiers being used to normalize TCRbeta repertoire quantification. Clones were called with MiXCR by TCRdb after fastp trimmed the public reads at Q25, and only in-frame beta chains were retained. Here each entry gathers all rows of one CDR3 protein and keeps the most common genes and DNA. For this sample the table gives fewer than 550,000 distinct CDR3 sequences, of which roughly a tenth were detected only once. Roughly 5.5% of the sample goes to the ten largest clones.

The sequence derives from a human donor who donated a stem cell graft to a child with acute myeloid leukemia. Source: PBMCs from the stem cell graft donor, taken from the stem cell graft. The chain employs TRBV5-4 and TRBJ1-2; the central 7 bases match TRBD1. The CDR3 reads CASSLVGQELYGYTF. The bases read TGTGCCAGCAGCTTGGTTGGACAGGAACTCTATGGCTACACCTTC.